The rows below give T cell receptor beta chains drawn from one sample of a study of blood T cell repertoires in COVID-19. Produced via immunoSEQ multiplex PCR; TCRdb's table is partial and in-frame only. The sample contains 250,000 to 400,000 clones, roughly 88% of which appear only once. Sample: peripheral blood. These TCRs come from a woman in her twenties or thirties with COVID-19, enrolled during active disease. The CDR3 runs from the conserved cysteine through the conserved F or W. Fields, in order: J gene, V gene, clone size, D gene, CDR3 length, CDR3 DNA, CDR3 protein. A D gene is named only where the DNA matches it firmly. Size is omitted from some rows. Given values are once, few, many or a class for expanded clones.

J gene: TRBJ1-2
V gene: TRBV4-2
clone size: NA
D gene: TRBD1
CDR3 length: 16
CDR3 DNA: TGTGCCAGCAGCCAAGAGCGGACAGGGAGTACCTATGGCTACACCTTC
CDR3 protein: CASSQERTGSTYGYTF

J gene: TRBJ1-1
V gene: TRBV5-4
clone size: NA
D gene: NA
CDR3 length: 14
CDR3 DNA: TGTGCCAGCAGCAACATGGGGAGGGACACTGAAGCTTTCTTT
CDR3 protein: CASSNMGRDTEAFF

J gene: TRBJ1-2
V gene: TRBV7-6
clone size: NA
D gene: TRBD1
CDR3 length: 15
CDR3 DNA: TGTGCCAGCAGCCCGGACAGGGCGACCCCCTATGGCTACACCTTC
CDR3 protein: CASSPDRATPYGYTF

J gene: TRBJ1-5
V gene: TRBV19
clone size: few
D gene: NA
CDR3 length: 14
CDR3 DNA: TGTGCCAGTAGTCTACAAGCGGGGGTTCAGCCCCAGCATTTT
CDR3 protein: CASSLQAGVQPQHF

J gene: TRBJ2-3
V gene: TRBV6-5
clone size: NA
D gene: NA
CDR3 length: 13
CDR3 DNA: TGTGCCAGCTTACAGGATCTCACAGATACGCAGTATTTT
CDR3 protein: CASLQDLTDTQYF

J gene: TRBJ1-1
V gene: TRBV4-1
clone size: NA
D gene: NA
CDR3 length: 15
CDR3 DNA: TGCGCCAGCAGCCAAGATCTTGGGAGGAACACTGAAGCTTTCTTT
CDR3 protein: CASSQDLGRNTEAFF

J gene: TRBJ1-2
V gene: TRBV5-1
clone size: once
D gene: NA
CDR3 length: 14
CDR3 DNA: TGCGCCAGCAGCTTGAAACAGGGTCACTATGGCTACACCTTC
CDR3 protein: CASSLKQGHYGYTF

J gene: TRBJ1-2
V gene: TRBV10-3
clone size: NA
D gene: TRBD1
CDR3 length: 12
CDR3 DNA: TGTGCCATCAGGGGACAGGGGGTTAACTACACCTTC
CDR3 protein: CAIRGQGVNYTF

J gene: TRBJ2-2
V gene: TRBV30
clone size: NA
D gene: TRBD1
CDR3 length: 14
CDR3 DNA: TGTGCCTGGAGTGAGGGACAGCTAAGCGGGGAGCTGTTTTTT
CDR3 protein: CAWSEGQLSGELFF

J gene: TRBJ2-1
V gene: TRBV19
clone size: NA
D gene: TRBD2
CDR3 length: 14
CDR3 DNA: TGTGCCAGTAGTATTCGGGGGAGGGAAGGTGAGCAGTTCTTC
CDR3 protein: CASSIRGREGEQFF

J gene: TRBJ1-1
V gene: TRBV6-5
clone size: NA
D gene: TRBD1
CDR3 length: 15
CDR3 DNA: TGTGCCAGCAACCTGGACAGGAACCTTAACACTGAAGCTTTCTTT
CDR3 protein: CASNLDRNLNTEAFF